This TCR beta chain is drawn from a study of shared clonotypes between healthy human individuals. CDR3 length equals 12 residues. Trimming pared 4 bases from V and 2 bases from J, leaving 9 bases between. Germline-derived CDR1 and CDR2 are SQVTM and ANQGSEA. Naive CD8 isolation took CD45RO-negative cells positively selected for CCR7 and excluded terminally differentiated effector memory CD45RA+ cells. Only Caucasian adults living in Nashville, Tennessee made up the donor group. The study's findings and limits: Investigators collected only blood, and repertoires in tissues likely differ. Generation probability values for non-shared clonotypes were lower than those for clonotypes shared by all four donors. Sequencing depth was predicted to influence how clonotypes are shared among donors.

The protocol was immunoSEQ multiplex PCR, while the TCRdb copy is restricted to in-frame clones and leaves out a portion. The sample contains about 2.1 million clones, 93% of which appear only once. With respect to this clone: As yet, its antigen is unknown. This specimen includes other DNA sequences encoding the same CDR3.

The receptor comes from a man younger than 35 in good health. Some clones in this sample may be carry-over from other donors' samples. The rearrangement links TRBV29-1 to TRBJ2-7, with D uncertain. Sequencing used naive CD8+ T cells from PBMCs. This chain's CDR3 is CSVAGSPYEQYF. The CDR3 region has the DNA TGCAGCGTTGCTGGGTCTCCCTACGAGCAGTACTTC.